This T cell receptor beta chain comes out of a study of identical twins. Study results and limitations: Interpretation of the results relied on cross-sectional statistical analysis and not on following the same donors. Out-of-frame alpha sequences that twins shared showed excess low generation probability.

Healthy Caucasians supplied all donations. TCRdb recomputed calls from the 5' RACE reads with MiXCR, one row per CDR3 protein. In the table there are under 800,000 distinct CDR3 sequences, less than 25% of which are singletons. J was trimmed by 6 bases and V by 6 bases; bases with no gene match: 22. This CDR3 has 19 residues. The V gene's germline CDR1 is MGHDK and CDR2 SYGVNS. A few counts support this clonotype. Its antigen is currently unknown. This sample also belongs to another study, concerning T cells expressing NK-cell markers. From that paper: Several donors' CD3+CD56-NKG2C+ cells were dominated by the same clonotypes.

The receptor was isolated from a young woman in good health. The chain combines TRBV25-1 with TRBJ2-1; TRBD2 matches 8 bases. Sequencing input: PBMCs. The CDR3 spells CASSPYTHLAGSLGNEQFF. DNA of the CDR3: TGTGCCAGCAGCCCCTATACCCACTTAGCGGGGAGTTTGGGCAATGAGCAGTTCTTC.